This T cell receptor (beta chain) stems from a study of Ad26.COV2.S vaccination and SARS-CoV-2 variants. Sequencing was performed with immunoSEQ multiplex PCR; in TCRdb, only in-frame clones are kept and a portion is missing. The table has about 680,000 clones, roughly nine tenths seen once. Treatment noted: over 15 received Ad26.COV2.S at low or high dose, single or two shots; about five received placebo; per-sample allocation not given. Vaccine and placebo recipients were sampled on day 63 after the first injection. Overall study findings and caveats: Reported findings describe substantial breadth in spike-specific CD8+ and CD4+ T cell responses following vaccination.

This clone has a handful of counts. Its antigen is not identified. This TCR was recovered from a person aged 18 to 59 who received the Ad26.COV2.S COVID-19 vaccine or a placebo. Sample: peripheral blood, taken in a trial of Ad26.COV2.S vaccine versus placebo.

The CDR3 is CASSLGAGRDEQYF. The CDR3 DNA sequence: TGTGCCAGCAGCTTGGGGGCAGGGCGGGACGAGCAGTACTTC. The genes are TRBV5-4 and TRBJ2-7, with D tentatively TRBD1 or TRBD2 (5 bases each). Trimming took off 0 bases at V and 5 bases at J, with 12 bases between the two ends. The CDR3 sequence is 14 residues long. The germline V gene encodes CDR1 SGHNT and CDR2 YYREEE (reference sequence).